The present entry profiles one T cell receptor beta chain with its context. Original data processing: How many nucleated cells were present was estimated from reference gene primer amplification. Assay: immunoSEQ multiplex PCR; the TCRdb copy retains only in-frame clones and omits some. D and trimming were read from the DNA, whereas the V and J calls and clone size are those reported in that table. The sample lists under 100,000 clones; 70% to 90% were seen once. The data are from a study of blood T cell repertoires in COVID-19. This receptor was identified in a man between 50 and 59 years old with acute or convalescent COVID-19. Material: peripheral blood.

The CDR3 nucleotides are TGTGCCAGCAGTGAATCGGGGGGATCAGGCACTGAAGCTTTCTTT. Translated: CASSESGGSGTEAFF. The chain recombines TRBV25-1 with TRBJ1-1, with D maybe TRBD1 (5 bases). CDR1 is MGHDK and CDR2 is SYGVNS in the germline V gene. Trimming pared 1 base from V and 4 bases from J, leaving 13 bases between. The CDR3 consists of 15 residues.